This T cell receptor beta chain was captured by sequencing in a study of blood T cell repertoires in COVID-19. Study overall: COVID-19 samples collected from the United States, Italy and Spain covered acute and convalescent phases. T cells, B-cell-depleted T cells, or PBMCs provided the cDNA or gDNA that served as material.

Original methodology: Amplified reference gene primers provided the basis for estimating nucleated cell counts. Clones were read by immunoSEQ multiplex PCR, and TCRdb kept only the in-frame ones, dropping some. V, J and clone size were drawn from that table, and D and trimming were deduced from the DNA. Here the sample spans hundreds of thousands of clones, nearly 90% being singletons. The germline V and J ends were trimmed by 2 bases and 6 bases, with 14 bases remaining between them. Germline V gene sequence: CDR1 KGHSH, CDR2 LQKENI. The CDR3 is 14 amino acids. The chain has TRBV18 and TRBJ2-7, with D possibly being TRBD2 (6 bases). Sequences were obtained from peripheral blood. The sequence derives from a man aged 18-30 years with active or convalescent COVID-19. CDR3 amino acids: CASSPTLDSGEQYF. The DNA of the CDR3 is TGTGCCAGCTCACCAACCTTGGATAGCGGCGAGCAGTACTTC.